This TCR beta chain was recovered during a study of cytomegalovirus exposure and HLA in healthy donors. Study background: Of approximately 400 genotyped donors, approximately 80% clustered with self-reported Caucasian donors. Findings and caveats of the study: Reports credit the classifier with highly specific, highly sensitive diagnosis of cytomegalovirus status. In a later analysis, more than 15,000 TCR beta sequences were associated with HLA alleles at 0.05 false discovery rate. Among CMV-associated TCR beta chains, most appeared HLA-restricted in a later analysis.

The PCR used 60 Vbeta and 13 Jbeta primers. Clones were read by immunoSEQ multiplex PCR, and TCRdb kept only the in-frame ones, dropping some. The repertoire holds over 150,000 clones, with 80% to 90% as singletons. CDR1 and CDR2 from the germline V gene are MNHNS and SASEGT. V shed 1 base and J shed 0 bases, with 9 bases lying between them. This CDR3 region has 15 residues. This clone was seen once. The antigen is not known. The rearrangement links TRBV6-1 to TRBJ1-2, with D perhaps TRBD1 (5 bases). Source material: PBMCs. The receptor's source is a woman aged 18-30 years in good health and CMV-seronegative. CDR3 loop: CASSEGGEANYGYTF. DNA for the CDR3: TGTGCCAGCAGTGAAGGGGGGGAAGCTAACTATGGCTACACCTTC.